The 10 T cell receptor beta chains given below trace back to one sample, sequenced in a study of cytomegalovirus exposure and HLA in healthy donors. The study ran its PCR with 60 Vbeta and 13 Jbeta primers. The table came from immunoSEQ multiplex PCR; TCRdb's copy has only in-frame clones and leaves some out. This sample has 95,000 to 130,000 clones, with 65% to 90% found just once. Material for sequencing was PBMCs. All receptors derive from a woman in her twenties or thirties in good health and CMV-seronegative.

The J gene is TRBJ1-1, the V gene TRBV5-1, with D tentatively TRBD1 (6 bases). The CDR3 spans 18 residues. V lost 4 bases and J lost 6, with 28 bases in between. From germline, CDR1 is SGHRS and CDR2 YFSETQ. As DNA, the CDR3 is TGCGCCAGCAGCGAGAGAACAGGGTTTTTGTATTCGGTCGCTGAAGCTTTCTTT. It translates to CASSERTGFLYSVAEAFF.

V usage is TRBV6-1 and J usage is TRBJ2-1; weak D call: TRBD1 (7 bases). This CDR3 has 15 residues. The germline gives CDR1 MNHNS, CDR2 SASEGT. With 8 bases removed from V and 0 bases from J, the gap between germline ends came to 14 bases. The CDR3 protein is CASQGGLSSYNEQFF. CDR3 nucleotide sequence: TGTGCCAGCCAGGGGGGCCTCAGCTCCTACAATGAGCAGTTCTTC.

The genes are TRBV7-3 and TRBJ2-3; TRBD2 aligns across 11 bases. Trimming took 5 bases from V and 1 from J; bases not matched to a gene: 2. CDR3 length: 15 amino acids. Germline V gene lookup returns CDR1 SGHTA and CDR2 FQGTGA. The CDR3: CASSELAGGTDTQYF. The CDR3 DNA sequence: TGTGCCAGCAGCGAACTAGCGGGAGGCACAGATACGCAGTATTTT.

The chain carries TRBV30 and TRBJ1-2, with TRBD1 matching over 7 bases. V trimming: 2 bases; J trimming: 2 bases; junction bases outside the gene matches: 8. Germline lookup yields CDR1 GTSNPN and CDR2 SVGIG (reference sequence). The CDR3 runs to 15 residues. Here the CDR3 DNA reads TGTGCCTGGAGTTCAGGACAGGAGATAAACTATGGCTACACCTTC. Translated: CAWSSGQEINYGYTF.

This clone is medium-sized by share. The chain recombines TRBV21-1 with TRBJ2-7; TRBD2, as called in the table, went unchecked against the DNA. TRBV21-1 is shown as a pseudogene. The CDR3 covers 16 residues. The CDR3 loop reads CASSKNGTSGSYEQYF. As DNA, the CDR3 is TGTGCCAGCAGCAAAAACGGGACTAGCGGCTCCTACGAGCAGTACTTC.

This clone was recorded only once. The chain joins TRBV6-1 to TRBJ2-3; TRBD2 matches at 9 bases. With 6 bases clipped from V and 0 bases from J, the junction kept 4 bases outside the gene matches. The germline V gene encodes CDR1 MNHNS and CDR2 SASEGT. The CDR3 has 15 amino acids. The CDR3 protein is CASRAGGPSTDTQYF. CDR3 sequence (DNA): TGTGCCAGCAGGGCGGGAGGGCCTAGCACAGATACGCAGTATTTT.

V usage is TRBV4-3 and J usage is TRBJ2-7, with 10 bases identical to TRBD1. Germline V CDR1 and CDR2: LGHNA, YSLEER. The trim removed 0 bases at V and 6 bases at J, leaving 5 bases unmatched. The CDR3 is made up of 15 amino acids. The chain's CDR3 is CASSQDRQGAIEQYF. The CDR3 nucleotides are TGCGCCAGCAGCCAAGATAGACAGGGGGCTATCGAGCAGTACTTC.

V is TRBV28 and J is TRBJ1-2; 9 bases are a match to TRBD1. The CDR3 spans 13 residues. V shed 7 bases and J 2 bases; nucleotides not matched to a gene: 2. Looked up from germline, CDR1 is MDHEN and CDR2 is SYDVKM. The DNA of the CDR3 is TGTGCCAGCACGGACAGGGGAAACTATGGCTACACCTTC. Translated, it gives CASTDRGNYGYTF.

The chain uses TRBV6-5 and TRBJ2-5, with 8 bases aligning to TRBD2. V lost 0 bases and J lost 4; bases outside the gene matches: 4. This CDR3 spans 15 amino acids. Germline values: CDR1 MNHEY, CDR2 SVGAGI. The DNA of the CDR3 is TGTGCCAGCAGTTACTCGGCGGGAGGTGGAGAGACCCAGTACTTC. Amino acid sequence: CASSYSAGGGETQYF.

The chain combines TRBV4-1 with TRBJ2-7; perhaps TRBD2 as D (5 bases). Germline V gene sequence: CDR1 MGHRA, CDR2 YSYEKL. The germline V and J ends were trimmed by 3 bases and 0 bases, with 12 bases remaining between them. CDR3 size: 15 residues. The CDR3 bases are TGCGCCAGCAGCCAGGGAACGGACTTCTCCTACGAGCAGTACTTC. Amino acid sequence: CASSQGTDFSYEQYF.